This TCR beta chain was captured in a study of blood T cell repertoires in COVID-19. The germline V gene encodes CDR1 MNHEY and CDR2 SMNVEV (reference sequence). This CDR3 comprises 16 residues. V shed 1 base and J 4 bases; nucleotides not matched to a gene: 10. This table comes from immunoSEQ multiplex PCR, and its TCRdb copy is limited to in-frame clones, with some not included. The table includes 84,000 or so clones, 60% to 85% detected once. The TCR sequence derives from a human donor in a cohort sampled during active COVID-19. This chain joins TRBV27 and TRBJ2-7; 7 bases map to TRBD1. The sample taken for sequencing was peripheral blood. CDR3 loop: CASSLYRGFGAYEQYF. The DNA for the CDR3 is TGTGCCAGCAGTTTATACAGGGGATTTGGGGCTTACGAGCAGTACTTC.